This T cell receptor (beta chain) comes out of a study of T cell responses to AZD1222 COVID-19 vaccine. The study's findings and limits: Of spike-specific TCRs, nearly half reportedly target regions left unmutated in variants.

In the case of this clone: Its antigen remains unidentified.

The protocol was immunoSEQ multiplex PCR, while the TCRdb copy is restricted to in-frame clones and leaves out a portion. The table shows tens of thousands of clones, with roughly 88% occurring only once. Per germline, CDR1 SEHNR and CDR2 FQNEAQ (reference sequence). V was pared by 5 bases and J by 3 bases, with 11 bases between. The length of the CDR3 is 14 residues. This chain uses TRBV7-9 with TRBJ1-5; possibly TRBD1 for D (5 bases). This specimen consisted of peripheral blood, obtained 28 days after the second AZD1222 dose. The sequence derives from an adult who received the AZD1222 COVID-19 vaccine. The CDR3 spells CASSDGTDNQPQHF. The DNA for the CDR3 is TGTGCCAGCAGCGACGGGACGGACAATCAGCCCCAGCATTTT.